Sequencing of this T cell receptor (beta chain) was carried out in a study of blood T cell repertoires in COVID-19. Study information: Material from acute and convalescent COVID-19 was sourced from the United States, Italy and Spain. The cDNA or gDNA used as material had been derived from T cells, B-cell-depleted T cells, or PBMCs.

This clone was observed a single time. In the authors' methods: Researchers report that nucleated cell counts were estimated from reference gene primer amplification. The assay was immunoSEQ multiplex PCR, and TCRdb's table has in-frame clones only and misses some. V and J calls and clone size are as listed in that table; D and trimming were resolved from the DNA. The profile covers about 190,000 clones, with approximately 80% appearing a single time and around 12% taken by the ten largest. Trimming took off 0 bases at V and 0 bases at J, with 8 bases between the two ends. Germline loops: CDR1 WNHNN, CDR2 SYGVQD (reference sequence). This CDR3 spans 16 amino acids.

Sequenced: peripheral blood. This chain joins TRBV10-1 and TRBJ1-4, with D unclear. This TCR was sampled from a woman in her forties or fifties with acute or convalescent COVID-19. The CDR3 sequence: CASSESTAATNEKLFF. The DNA for the CDR3 is TGCGCCAGCAGTGAGTCAACTGCCGCAACTAATGAAAAACTGTTTTTT.